Listed below are T cell receptor beta chains from one sample, sequenced in a study of blood T cell repertoires in COVID-19. This table comes from immunoSEQ multiplex PCR, and its TCRdb copy is limited to in-frame clones, with some not included. This table has approximately 100,000 clones, approximately 87% appearing once. Sequencing used peripheral blood. The receptors were gathered from a woman aged 30 to 39 with acute or convalescent COVID-19. Each CDR3 is given with its conserved first and last residue. A D gene is named only where the DNA matches it firmly. Some rows mark clone size as missing; the rest say once, few, many or name a class of expanded clone.

CDR3 protein: CASSRESWGYTF; CDR3 DNA: TGTGCCAGCAGCCGAGAGTCCTGGGGCTACACCTTC; V gene: TRBV12-3/TRBV12-4; J gene: TRBJ1-2; D gene: NA; clone size: few
CDR3 protein: CATKGVIGTSQPQHF; CDR3 DNA: TGTGCTACCAAGGGGGTAATAGGGACAAGTCAGCCCCAGCATTTT; V gene: TRBV2; J gene: TRBJ1-5; D gene: NA; clone size: NA
CDR3 protein: CASSPRWGRDNEQFF; CDR3 DNA: TGTGCCAGCAGCCCTCGTTGGGGCAGGGATAATGAGCAGTTCTTC; V gene: TRBV11-2; J gene: TRBJ2-1; D gene: NA; clone size: NA
CDR3 protein: CASSLVTRADTQYF; CDR3 DNA: TGTGCCAGCAGCTTGGTGACCCGGGCAGATACGCAGTATTTT; V gene: TRBV11-2; J gene: TRBJ2-3; D gene: NA; clone size: NA
CDR3 protein: CASKAAAGNTIYF; CDR3 DNA: TGTGCCAGCAAGGCGGCGGCCGGAAACACCATATATTTT; V gene: TRBV6-5; J gene: TRBJ1-3; D gene: NA; clone size: NA
CDR3 protein: CASSRGWESGNQPQHF; CDR3 DNA: TGTGCCAGTAGTCGGGGGTGGGAGAGTGGCAATCAGCCCCAGCATTTT; V gene: TRBV19; J gene: TRBJ1-5; D gene: NA; clone size: NA
CDR3 protein: CASSPGAGNYGYTF; CDR3 DNA: TGTGCCAGCTCACCAGGGGCAGGGAACTATGGCTACACCTTC; V gene: TRBV18; J gene: TRBJ1-2; D gene: NA; clone size: NA
CDR3 protein: CASSPERGLYEQYF; CDR3 DNA: TGCGCCAGCAGCCCCGAGAGGGGGCTCTACGAGCAGTACTTC; V gene: TRBV4-1; J gene: TRBJ2-7; D gene: TRBD1; clone size: NA
CDR3 protein: CSGRGLDEKLFF; CDR3 DNA: TGCAGCGGTAGGGGGCTCGATGAAAAACTGTTTTTT; V gene: TRBV29-1; J gene: TRBJ1-4; D gene: TRBD1; clone size: NA
CDR3 protein: CASSPALAGADNEQFF; CDR3 DNA: TGTGCCAGCAGTCCAGCCTTAGCGGGGGCGGACAATGAGCAGTTCTTC; V gene: TRBV28; J gene: TRBJ2-1; D gene: TRBD2; clone size: NA
CDR3 protein: CASSWTGRYEQYF; CDR3 DNA: TGTGCCAGCAGCTGGACAGGGAGGTACGAGCAGTACTTC; V gene: TRBV5-6; J gene: TRBJ2-7; D gene: TRBD1; clone size: once
CDR3 protein: CASKAIGELFF; CDR3 DNA: TGCGCCAGCAAAGCCATCGGGGAGCTGTTTTTT; V gene: TRBV10-2; J gene: TRBJ2-2; D gene: NA; clone size: once
CDR3 protein: CATTNIDRVGYTF; CDR3 DNA: TGTGCCACCACTAATATCGACAGGGTTGGCTACACCTTC; V gene: TRBV2; J gene: TRBJ1-2; D gene: TRBD1; clone size: NA
CDR3 protein: CASSSPTGGYF; CDR3 DNA: TGTGCCAGCAGTTCCCCGACTGGAGGGTACTTC; V gene: TRBV28; J gene: TRBJ2-7; D gene: NA; clone size: NA
CDR3 protein: CASTTGYEQYF; CDR3 DNA: TGCGCCAGCACTACCGGTTACGAGCAGTACTTC; V gene: TRBV10-2; J gene: TRBJ2-7; D gene: NA; clone size: once
CDR3 protein: CASSQERDTEAFF; CDR3 DNA: TGCGCCAGCAGCCAAGAGAGGGACACTGAAGCTTTCTTT; V gene: TRBV4-1; J gene: TRBJ1-1; D gene: NA; clone size: NA
CDR3 protein: CASSILGTGTDTQYF; CDR3 DNA: TGTGCCAGTAGTATTTTAGGGACAGGGACAGATACGCAGTATTTT; V gene: TRBV19; J gene: TRBJ2-3; D gene: TRBD1; clone size: NA
CDR3 protein: CASSLERGNGELFF; CDR3 DNA: TGTGCCAGCAGCTTAGAGCGGGGGAACGGGGAGCTGTTTTTT; V gene: TRBV11-3; J gene: TRBJ2-2; D gene: TRBD2; clone size: NA
CDR3 protein: CASSPFWTWGQGAQTYGYTF; CDR3 DNA: TGTGCCAGCTCACCATTTTGGACATGGGGACAGGGGGCTCAAACCTATGGCTACACCTTC; V gene: TRBV18; J gene: TRBJ1-2; D gene: TRBD1; clone size: NA
CDR3 protein: CASSEGQGQSLHF; CDR3 DNA: TGTGCCAGCAGCGAGGGACAGGGCCAGAGCCTCCACTTT; V gene: TRBV9; J gene: TRBJ1-6; D gene: TRBD1; clone size: NA
CDR3 protein: CASRSGTYEQYF; CDR3 DNA: TGTGCCAGCAGGAGCGGGACCTACGAGCAGTACTTC; V gene: TRBV28; J gene: TRBJ2-7; D gene: TRBD2; clone size: NA
CDR3 protein: CASSGDSFFGTEAFF; CDR3 DNA: TGTGCCAGCTCAGGGGACTCATTTTTTGGAACTGAAGCTTTCTTT; V gene: TRBV18; J gene: TRBJ1-1; D gene: NA; clone size: NA
CDR3 protein: CASSESRNSPLHF; CDR3 DNA: TGCGCCAGCAGTGAGTCGAGGAATTCACCCCTCCACTTT; V gene: TRBV10-1; J gene: TRBJ1-6; D gene: NA; clone size: few
CDR3 protein: CASGDTDNSPLHF; CDR3 DNA: TGTGCCAGCGGGGACACAGATAATTCACCCCTCCACTTT; V gene: TRBV6-5; J gene: TRBJ1-6; D gene: NA; clone size: NA
CDR3 protein: CASSLAIGELFF; CDR3 DNA: TGTGCCAGCAGCTTGGCCATCGGGGAGCTGTTTTTT; V gene: TRBV5-6; J gene: TRBJ2-2; D gene: NA; clone size: NA
CDR3 protein: CASSQDSGGTQYF; CDR3 DNA: TGTGCCAGCAGCCAAGATTCGGGGGGTACGCAGTATTTT; V gene: TRBV3-1/TRBV3-2; J gene: TRBJ2-3; D gene: TRBD2; clone size: NA
CDR3 protein: CASSYLSSYNEQFF; CDR3 DNA: TGTGCCAGCAGTTACCTTAGCTCCTACAATGAGCAGTTCTTC; V gene: TRBV6-2/TRBV6-3; J gene: TRBJ2-1; D gene: NA; clone size: few
CDR3 protein: CASSGTGYSNQPQHF; CDR3 DNA: TGTGCCAGCAGCGGGACAGGGTATAGCAATCAGCCCCAGCATTTT; V gene: TRBV6-5; J gene: TRBJ1-5; D gene: TRBD1; clone size: NA
CDR3 protein: CASSLAEGDTQYF; CDR3 DNA: TGTGCCAGCAGCTTAGCGGAGGGAGATACGCAGTATTTT; V gene: TRBV7-8; J gene: TRBJ2-3; D gene: NA; clone size: NA
CDR3 protein: CASSYREWGYEQYF; CDR3 DNA: TGTGCCAGCAGTTACAGGGAGTGGGGCTACGAGCAGTACTTC; V gene: TRBV6-5; J gene: TRBJ2-7; D gene: NA; clone size: few
CDR3 protein: CASSLDGGAAEAFF; CDR3 DNA: TGTGCCAGCAGCTTAGATGGCGGGGCAGCTGAAGCTTTCTTT; V gene: TRBV11-2; J gene: TRBJ1-1; D gene: NA; clone size: NA
CDR3 protein: CASSRPGQGTNEQFF; CDR3 DNA: TGTGCCAGTAGTAGACCGGGACAGGGAACCAATGAGCAGTTCTTC; V gene: TRBV19; J gene: TRBJ2-1; D gene: TRBD1; clone size: NA
CDR3 protein: CASSPTGVGANVLTF; CDR3 DNA: TGTGCCAGCAGCCCCACAGGGGTCGGGGCCAACGTCCTGACTTTC; V gene: TRBV11-3; J gene: TRBJ2-6; D gene: TRBD1; clone size: NA
CDR3 protein: CASSQDNRPTNYGYTF; CDR3 DNA: TGCGCCAGCAGCCAAGACAACAGGCCAACTAACTATGGCTACACCTTC; V gene: TRBV4-1; J gene: TRBJ1-2; D gene: NA; clone size: NA
CDR3 protein: CSVGTGSNQPQHF; CDR3 DNA: TGCAGCGTCGGGACAGGGAGCAATCAGCCCCAGCATTTT; V gene: TRBV29-1; J gene: TRBJ1-5; D gene: TRBD1; clone size: few
CDR3 protein: CATSDWTSGGDTQYF; CDR3 DNA: TGTGCCACCAGTGATTGGACTAGCGGGGGAGATACGCAGTATTTT; V gene: TRBV24-1; J gene: TRBJ2-3; D gene: TRBD2; clone size: NA
CDR3 protein: CASSVGQGEAFF; CDR3 DNA: TGTGCCAGCTCAGTCGGACAGGGTGAAGCTTTCTTT; V gene: TRBV18; J gene: TRBJ1-1; D gene: TRBD1; clone size: NA